This T cell receptor beta chain was identified during a study of cytomegalovirus exposure and HLA in healthy donors (dated by TCRdb to between 2016 and 2019). With respect to the entire study: According to a later analysis, one platform produced both the roughly 110 validation repertoires and the roughly 640 repertoires of the first cohort. To predict cytomegalovirus infection status, the study brought together high-throughput TCR immunosequencing, statistical association of individual TCRs with disease status, and machine learning. The study aimed to test whether cataloging public T cell receptors could reveal signatures of past pathogen exposure. In addition to the first cohort of approximately 650 subjects, a separate validation cohort of about 120 different subjects was used. Broad study findings and their caveats: Most TCR sequences were seen in very few donors, while some public TCRs were found in many individuals. In both the original and validation cohorts, the classifier was reported to diagnose cytomegalovirus status with high specificity and sensitivity. The authors suggested that the approach could potentially be extended to other disease states and immunological phenotypes. A later analysis found that TCRs clustered in the first cohort also tended to co-occur in the 120 or so validation repertoires, with just under 95% of cluster scores above 0. The validation cohort had no HLA typing available for a later analysis, so co-occurrence within that cohort was assessed over all 130 or so repertoires. The study listed approximately 160 TCR beta chains as associated with cytomegalovirus. In vitro tests confirmed that a few of the cytomegalovirus-associated TCR beta chains recognize cytomegalovirus antigens.

Separate from the roughly 650-subject first cohort, the validation cohort of roughly 110 subjects was the group to which the donors belonged. A word on this clone: No antigen is known for it. No per-base quality is available; no much larger clone lies one base away.

V ends up 0 bases short and J 8 bases short, with an unmatched junction base count of 3. The CDR3 measures 13 amino acids from cysteine to phenylalanine. Left in the record is the CDR3 DNA by itself, 39 bases read in frame from the first base. The CDR1 and CDR2 encoded by the germline V gene are MNHEY and SVGAGI. The library was made by the immunoSEQ multiplex PCR assay. In the paper's pipeline: A statistical classification framework was built for diagnosing cytomegalovirus status from the catalog of TCR beta chain sequences. In TCRdb, the immuneACCESS table is reduced to in-frame sequences with V and J assigned. These tables do not hold every clone; where another copy was compared, an unresolved V gene accounts for under half, and the others remain unexplained. From that table come the V and J calls and clone size; the DNA was used to work out D and trimming. Within this sample are roughly 130,000 clones, with around 92% of them counted one time only. Over 3% of the sample rests with the top ten.

The rearranged segments are TRBV6-5 and TRBJ1-2; TRBD1 agrees with 7 junctional bases. The clonotype was recovered from a man aged 25 to 40 in good health and CMV-seronegative. The sample comprised PBMCs. The DNA sequence reads TGTGCCAGCAGTTACTCGACAGGGTTGGGCTACACCTTC. Translation gives CASSYSTGLGYTF.